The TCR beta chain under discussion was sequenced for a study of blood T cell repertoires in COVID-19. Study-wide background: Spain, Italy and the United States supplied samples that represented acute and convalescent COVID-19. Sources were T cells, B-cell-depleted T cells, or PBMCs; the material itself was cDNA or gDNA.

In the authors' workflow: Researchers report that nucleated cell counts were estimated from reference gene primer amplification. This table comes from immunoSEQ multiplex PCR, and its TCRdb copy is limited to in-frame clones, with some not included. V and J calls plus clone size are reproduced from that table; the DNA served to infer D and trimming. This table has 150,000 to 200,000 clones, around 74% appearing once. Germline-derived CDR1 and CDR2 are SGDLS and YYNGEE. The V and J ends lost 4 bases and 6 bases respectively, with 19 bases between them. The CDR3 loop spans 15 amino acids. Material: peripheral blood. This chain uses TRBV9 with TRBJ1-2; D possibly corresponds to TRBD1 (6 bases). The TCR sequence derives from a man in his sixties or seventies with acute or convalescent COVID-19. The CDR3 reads CASSSKGGRIDGYTF. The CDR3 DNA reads TGTGCCAGCAGCTCGAAGGGGGGGCGAATTGATGGCTACACCTTC. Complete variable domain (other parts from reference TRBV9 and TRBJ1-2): DSGVTQTPKHLITATGQRVTLRCSPRSGDLSVYWYQQSLDQGLQFLIQYYNGEERAKGNILERFSAQQFPDLHSELNLSSLELGDSALYFCASSSKGGRIDGYTFGSGTRLTVV.